These T cell receptor beta chains were read from a single sample in a study of cytomegalovirus exposure and HLA in healthy donors. TCRdb's copy holds only in-frame clones and misses some; the assay was immunoSEQ multiplex PCR. The data show about 140,000 clones, with more than 70% seen just once and roughly 3% held by the top ten. What was sequenced was PBMCs. Receptors were obtained from a man aged 40-49 years in good health and CMV-seronegative. Each CDR3 is given with its conserved first and last residue. Each record gives: clone size, J gene, D gene, V gene, CDR3 DNA, CDR3 protein. A D gene is named only where the DNA matches it firmly. Some rows mark clone size as missing; the rest say once, few, many or name a class of expanded clone.

>.|TRBJ1-1|TRBD1|TRBV18
TGTGCCAGCTCACCACGGACAGGCACTTCGAACACTGAAGCTTTCTTT
CASSPRTGTSNTEAFF
>once|TRBJ2-3|TRBD1|TRBV27
TGTGCCAGCAGTTTCCGAGGCAGGGGGACGGATACGCAGTATTTT
CASSFRGRGTDTQYF
>.|TRBJ2-7|.|TRBV6-1
TGTGCCAGCCACCTCGACTCGGGGGAGGTGGACGAGCAGTACTTC
CASHLDSGEVDEQYF
>.|TRBJ1-2|TRBD1|TRBV30
TGTGCCTGGAGTGTAAGACTGAACAGGGGGCTTGGCTACACCTTC
CAWSVRLNRGLGYTF
>.|TRBJ2-1|.|TRBV4-1
TGCGCCAGCAGCCAAGAGGCGGGACCTTACAATGAGCAGTTCTTC
CASSQEAGPYNEQFF
>.|TRBJ1-1|.|TRBV27
TGTGCCAGCAGTTTCACCCGGACTAACGCTGAAGCTTTCTTT
CASSFTRTNAEAFF
>.|TRBJ2-3|TRBD2|TRBV27
TGTGCCAGCAGCCAAGTTGGGACTAGCGCCTTCACAGATACGCAGTATTTT
CASSQVGTSAFTDTQYF
>.|TRBJ2-7|.|TRBV19
TGTGCCAGTAGTATATCCCCGACAGACAGCTACGAGCAGTACTTC
CASSISPTDSYEQYF
>once|TRBJ2-1|TRBD1|TRBV7-7
TGTGCCAGCAGCCGGGACAGTAGGAATGAGCAGTTCTTC
CASSRDSRNEQFF
>.|TRBJ1-4|.|TRBV2
TGTGCCAGCAGGGGGGGGCTAGGTAATGAAAAACTGTTTTTT
CASRGGLGNEKLFF
>.|TRBJ1-1|.|TRBV7-9
TGTGCCAGCAGCTCTCAGGGAAGGGGAACTGAAGCTTTCTTT
CASSSQGRGTEAFF
>.|TRBJ2-7|.|TRBV5-1
TGCGCCAGCAGCTTTCAACCAACGGACGAGCAGTACTTC
CASSFQPTDEQYF
>.|TRBJ2-4|TRBD1|TRBV28
TGTGCCAGCAGCTTTAGTGAGGACAGGAAGGGAAAAAACATTCAGTACTTC
CASSFSEDRKGKNIQYF
>.|TRBJ2-7|TRBD1|TRBV7-9
TGTGCCAGCAGCTCACAGGGGTACGAGCAGTACTTC
CASSSQGYEQYF
>once|TRBJ2-1|TRBD2|TRBV5-5
TGTGCCAGCAGGTTACCGGGACTAGGACGCAATGAGCAGTTCTTC
CASRLPGLGRNEQFF
>.|TRBJ2-3|TRBD1|TRBV5-1
TGCGCCAGCAGCTTTAAACAGGGGCCTGTCACAGATACGCAGTATTTT
CASSFKQGPVTDTQYF
>.|TRBJ1-5|.|TRBV30
TGTGCCTGGAGTGTCGGGAACATGGCTCAGCCCCAGCATTTT
CAWSVGNMAQPQHF
>.|TRBJ2-5|TRBD2|TRBV9
TGTGCCAGCAGCGTAGATAGCGGGGGACCTCGGGAGACCCAGTACTTC
CASSVDSGGPRETQYF
>few|TRBJ1-4|.|TRBV23-1
TGCGCCAGCAGTCAATCGGGCCCGAACAGACAGGAGATTAATGAAAAACTGTTTTTT
CASSQSGPNRQEINEKLFF
>.|TRBJ2-7|TRBD1|TRBV4-3
TGCGCCAGCAGCCAACTCCAAGGGGGCAGCTACGAGCAGTACTTC
CASSQLQGGSYEQYF
>few|TRBJ1-1|.|TRBV4-3
TGCGCCAGCAGCCTAGCTGACGGGAACACTGAAGCTTTCTTT
CASSLADGNTEAFF
>.|TRBJ1-1|.|TRBV30
TGTGCCTGGACCGTGCTAGGGAACACTGAAGCTTTCTTT
CAWTVLGNTEAFF
>.|TRBJ1-1|.|TRBV5-1
TGCGCCAGCAGCATCGGGGCGGGGACTGAAGCTTTCTTT
CASSIGAGTEAFF
>.|TRBJ1-1|.|TRBV19
TGTGCCAGTAGTCCCTGGCAGGGTGGCGCAGCTTTCTTT
CASSPWQGGAAFF
>.|TRBJ2-6|.|TRBV5-1
TGCGCCAGCAGGCCAGCCAGGGCCGCATCTGGGGCCAACGTCCTGACTTTC
CASRPARAASGANVLTF
>.|TRBJ2-7|.|TRBV20-1
TGCAGTGCTAGAAATAGAGGCGAGCAGTACTTC
CSARNRGEQYF
>.|TRBJ2-7|.|TRBV6-5
TGTGCCAGCAAAGACAAGTCCTACGAGCAGTACTTC
CASKDKSYEQYF
>.|TRBJ2-7|TRBD2|TRBV11-3
TGTGCCAGTTGTGCGGGAGGGTCGAGGTGCGAGCAGTACTTC
CASCAGGSRCEQYF
>few|TRBJ2-4|TRBD2|TRBV7-2
TGTGCCAGCAGCTTAGTTGGCCTAGCGGGAAGCATTCAGTACTTC
CASSLVGLAGSIQYF
>.|TRBJ2-5|.|TRBV7-2
TGTGCCAGCAGCTCTAATTCTGGGAGAGAGACCCAGTACTTC
CASSSNSGRETQYF
>once|TRBJ2-2|.|TRBV11-1
TGTGCCAGCAGGTACAGGGTTGACGGGGAGCTGTTTTTT
CASRYRVDGELFF
>.|TRBJ2-3|.|TRBV7-9
TGTGCCAGCAGCCCGACACTCGACCCCACAGATACGCAGTATTTT
CASSPTLDPTDTQYF
>.|TRBJ1-4|.|TRBV28
TGTGCCAGCAGTTTCGGACAGATTCCGGAAAAACTGTTTTTT
CASSFGQIPEKLFF
>.|TRBJ2-3|.|TRBV6-5
TGTGCCAGCAGTTACTCGGGTTCCGGGGTGCACGATACGCAGTATTTT
CASSYSGSGVHDTQYF
>.|TRBJ2-1|TRBD1|TRBV30
TGTGCCTGGGAGACCGGGACAGCGAACAATGAGCAGTTCTTC
CAWETGTANNEQFF
>.|TRBJ2-3|TRBD2|TRBV4-2
TGTGCCAGCAGCCAAGATCTCTGGCGGGGGGGCACAGATACGCAGTATTTT
CASSQDLWRGGTDTQYF
>once|TRBJ2-2|TRBD1|TRBV6-5
TGTGCCAGCAGTTGGGACAGTAACACCGGGGAGCTGTTTTTT
CASSWDSNTGELFF
>.|TRBJ2-7|TRBD2|TRBV7-2
TGTGCCAGCAGCCCGGCTAGCGGGCACTCCTACGAGCAGTACTTC
CASSPASGHSYEQYF
>.|TRBJ1-2|.|TRBV18
TGTGCCAGCTCACCGCCATCCGCCAGGGGTAACTATGGCTACACCTTC
CASSPPSARGNYGYTF
>.|TRBJ1-2|.|TRBV19
TGTGCCAGTAGTCCCCCCAGGGTTGAATCGGGCTACACCTTC
CASSPPRVESGYTF
>.|TRBJ2-1|TRBD2|TRBV25-1
TGTGCCAGTGGAAAAGCGGGGGGAAACAATGAGCAGTTCTTC
CASGKAGGNNEQFF
>.|TRBJ2-2|.|TRBV30
TGTGCCTGGAGTGTGGGACATGCGAACACCGGGGAGCTGTTTTTT
CAWSVGHANTGELFF
>.|TRBJ2-5|.|TRBV27
TGTGCCAGCAGTTTATCAGGGGGGGAGCCAACGGAGGAGACCCAGTACTTC
CASSLSGGEPTEETQYF
>.|TRBJ1-1|.|TRBV28
TGTGCCAGCATAGCCACTGAAGCTTTCTTT
CASIATEAFF
>.|TRBJ2-5|.|TRBV7-6
TGTGCCAGCAGCTCCTTGGGGCCCGAGACCCAGTACTTC
CASSSLGPETQYF
>few|TRBJ2-7|.|TRBV5-6
TGTGCCAGCAGCGGCCGGTTTGGGGCCCACTCCTACGAGCAGTACTTC
CASSGRFGAHSYEQYF
>.|TRBJ2-7|.|TRBV10-3
TGTGCCATCAGTGAGGCTGAGGGTGGCCACGAGCAGTACTTC
CAISEAEGGHEQYF
>.|TRBJ2-5|.|TRBV7-3
TGTGCCAGCAGCCCCGGAGAACTACTGGGTAGGGAGACCCAGTACTTC
CASSPGELLGRETQYF
>.|TRBJ2-7|.|TRBV27
TGTGCCAGCAGTCCAGTGGGGCTTGAGCAGTACTTC
CASSPVGLEQYF
>.|TRBJ2-3|.|TRBV9
TGTGCCAGCAGCGTAGACGGGAGCCGCACAGATACGCAGTATTTT
CASSVDGSRTDTQYF
>.|TRBJ1-5|.|TRBV19
TGTGCCAGTAGTATACTGGCAAAACAGCCCCAGCATTTT
CASSILAKQPQHF
>.|TRBJ2-2|TRBD1|TRBV30
TGTGCCTGGAGGCCGGGACAGCGCACCGGGGAGCTGTTTTTT
CAWRPGQRTGELFF
>.|TRBJ1-2|.|TRBV19
TGTGCCAGTAGCACGTGGGGGCATGGCTACACCTTC
CASSTWGHGYTF
>once|TRBJ1-1|.|TRBV30
TGTGCCTTAAATAAAGACGGGGGGCGGACTGAAGCTTTCTTT
CALNKDGGRTEAFF
>few|TRBJ2-3|TRBD2|TRBV19
TGTGCCAGTAGTATAGATAGCGGGGGGGCGTATACGCAGTATTTT
CASSIDSGGAYTQYF
>.|TRBJ1-5|.|TRBV5-6
TGTGCCAGCAGCTTCTTGCACTCGAACGATCAGCCCCAGCATTTT
CASSFLHSNDQPQHF
>few|TRBJ1-2|.|TRBV6-5
TGTGCCAGCAGCCGCGAGGGGGGGAACTATGGCTACACCTTC
CASSREGGNYGYTF
>.|TRBJ1-2|.|TRBV7-2
TGTGCCAGCAGCTTAGACGCCGCAGGTGTGCCCCGCTACACCTTC
CASSLDAAGVPRYTF